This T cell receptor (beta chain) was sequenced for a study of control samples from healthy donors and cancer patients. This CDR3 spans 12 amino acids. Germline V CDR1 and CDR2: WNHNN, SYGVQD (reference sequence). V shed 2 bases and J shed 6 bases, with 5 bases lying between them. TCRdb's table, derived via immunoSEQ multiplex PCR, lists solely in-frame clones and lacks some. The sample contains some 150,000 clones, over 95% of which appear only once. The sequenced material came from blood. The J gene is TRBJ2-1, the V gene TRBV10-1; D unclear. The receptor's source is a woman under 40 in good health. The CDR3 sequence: CASSEASNEQFF. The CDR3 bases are TGCGCCAGCAGTGAGGCATCCAATGAGCAGTTCTTC.